A single sample is the source of the 29 T cell receptor beta chains below, sequenced in a study of cytomegalovirus exposure and HLA in healthy donors. PCR amplification relied on 60 Vbeta primers (plus 13 Jbeta primers). Generated by immunoSEQ multiplex PCR, the TCRdb table keeps only in-frame clones and is missing some. The repertoire includes 150,000 or so clones, around three quarters of them detected once, and 2.1% sits in the top ten. Sequencing was performed on PBMCs. The receptors were sampled from a woman aged 55-75 years in good health and CMV-seropositive.

J is TRBJ1-2 and V is TRBV25-1; D call uncertain. CDR3 length equals 14 residues. Trimming took off 4 bases at V and 2 bases at J, with 11 bases between the two ends. Germline lookup yields CDR1 MGHDK and CDR2 SYGVNS. CDR3 nucleotides: TGTGCCAGCAGTGGCGGATTCCTCAACTATGGCTACACCTTC. Amino acids: CASSGGFLNYGYTF.

V is TRBV4-1 and J is TRBJ1-5, with a possible D match to TRBD1 (6 bases). This CDR3 has 15 residues. Trimming removed 1 base at V and 11 bases at J, with 18 bases between. CDR1 and CDR2 from the germline V gene are MGHRA and YSYEKL. The DNA of the CDR3 is TGCGCCAGCAGCCAAGGGCCCCCAGGGGCTTCGGCCCAGCATTTT. It yields the protein CASSQGPPGASAQHF.

This clone was counted a few times. The chain couples TRBV6-5 to TRBJ1-2; tentative D call: TRBD1 (5 bases). Trimming shortened V by 2 bases and J by 2 bases, and 9 bases separated the two germline ends. The V gene's germline CDR1 is MNHEY and CDR2 SVGAGI. The CDR3 is made up of 14 amino acids. DNA for the CDR3: TGTGCCAGCAGTTACGGGAGGGGAAACTATGGCTACACCTTC. This gives the protein CASSYGRGNYGYTF.

CDR3 coding DNA: TGTGCCAGCAGCCTCGGACTAGCGGGGGCAAACACCGGGGAGCTGTTTTTT. Its translation is CASSLGLAGANTGELFF. This chain connects TRBV4-2 to TRBJ2-2, with 13 bases lining up with TRBD2. Trimming took 4 bases from V and 2 from J; bases not matched to a gene: 4. Germline assignment: CDR1 LGHNA and CDR2 YNFKEQ. This CDR3 comprises 17 residues.

V and J are TRBV5-4 and TRBJ2-7, with 7 nucleotides matching TRBD2. Germline V gene sequence: CDR1 SGHNT, CDR2 YYREEE (reference sequence). The CDR3 loop spans 14 amino acids. J gave up 0 bases and V 5 bases, and 5 bases lay outside the gene matches. The CDR3 nucleotides are TGTGCCAGCAGGTTGCGGGGGTCCTCCTACGAGCAGTACTTC. This encodes CASRLRGSSYEQYF.

The V and J genes are TRBV13 and TRBJ2-1, with D perhaps TRBD2 (6 bases). CDR1 is PRHDT and CDR2 is FYEKMQ in the germline V gene (reference sequence). V lost 4 bases and J 0 bases, leaving 16 bases between the germline ends. This CDR3 is built from 17 residues. This CDR3 reads CASSSPQKRVSYNEQFF. In nucleotides, the CDR3 is TGTGCCAGCAGCTCCCCCCAAAAGCGGGTCTCCTACAATGAGCAGTTCTTC.

This clone was seen more than once but under ten times. The chain carries TRBV18 and TRBJ1-1; no clear D. This CDR3 region has 15 residues. Looked up from germline, CDR1 is KGHSH and CDR2 is LQKENI. V shed 0 bases and J shed 4 bases, with 12 bases lying between them. CDR3 coding DNA: TGTGCCAGCTCACCACCGGAGGTACTGGTCACTGAAGCTTTCTTT. Translating it yields CASSPPEVLVTEAFF.

V usage is TRBV5-1 and J usage is TRBJ2-1, with unresolved D. This CDR3 region has 15 residues. The ends were cut back, 4 bases at V and 0 bases at J, with 11 bases in the middle. Germline values: CDR1 SGHRS, CDR2 YFSETQ. This CDR3 reads CASSPLLSSYNEQFF. The CDR3 region has the DNA TGCGCCAGCAGCCCCCTGCTCAGCTCCTACAATGAGCAGTTCTTC.

The rearrangement joins TRBV6-5 to TRBJ2-3, with a tentative D call TRBD2 (5 bases). The ends were cut back, 2 bases at V and 1 base at J, with 10 bases in the middle. This CDR3 is built from 15 residues. Germline lookup yields CDR1 MNHEY and CDR2 SVGAGI. In DNA, the CDR3 is TGTGCCAGCAGTTACCGGGGTGTAGGCACAGATACGCAGTATTTT. Its protein product is CASSYRGVGTDTQYF.

As to this clone: The same CDR3 is also encoded by other DNA sequences in this sample. The J gene is TRBJ1-1, the V gene TRBV20-1; D gene ambiguous. This CDR3 is built from 10 residues. The V end lost 6 bases, the J end lost 8 bases, and 10 bases lay between the germline ends. CDR1 is DFQATT, CDR2 SNEGSKA, per germline (reference sequence). CDR3 protein: CSALRGEAFF. CDR3 sequence (DNA): TGCAGTGCCCTCCGAGGGGAAGCTTTCTTT.

The J gene is TRBJ1-2, the V gene TRBV5-6, with 8 bases lining up with TRBD1. Germline CDR1 reads SGHDT; CDR2 reads YYEEEE. V dropped 0 bases and J dropped 8; count of bases not matched to a gene: 3. CDR3 length equals 13 residues. The CDR3 bases are TGTGCCAGCAGCTTGGCAGGGGGCGGGGGCTACACCTTC. It is translated as CASSLAGGGGYTF.

This chain connects TRBV5-6 to TRBJ1-1; 8 bases are a match to TRBD1. The CDR3 is 14 amino acids. Germline CDR1 is SGHDT and CDR2 is YYEEEE. The J segment lost 2 bases and the V segment lost 2 bases, leaving 2 bases of the junction unmatched. The CDR3 coding sequence is TGTGCCAGCAGCTTCGGGACAGGTAACACTGAAGCTTTCTTT. Protein sequence: CASSFGTGNTEAFF.

This clone occurred a few times. V and J are TRBV19 and TRBJ1-5; no clear D gene. The CDR3 contains 13 residues. The germline CDR1 and CDR2 sequences are LNHDA and SQIVND (reference sequence). Trimming took 2 bases from V and 7 from J, leaving 9 bases between them. CDR3 in amino acids: CASSIRGGQPQHF. CDR3 DNA: TGTGCCAGTAGTATACGAGGAGGGCAGCCCCAGCATTTT.

V and J are TRBV10-1 and TRBJ2-1; D is unresolved. The V end lost 2 bases, the J end lost 6 bases, and 8 bases lay between the germline ends. The CDR3 runs 13 residues. The V gene's germline CDR1 is WNHNN and CDR2 SYGVQD (reference sequence). CDR3 coding DNA: TGCGCCAGCAGTGAGGCAGGTCCCAATGAGCAGTTCTTC. Translation: CASSEAGPNEQFF.

V gene TRBV5-4 combines with J gene TRBJ2-5; 11 bases line up with TRBD2. The CDR3 covers 15 residues. After removal of 0 bases from V and 4 bases from J, the junction contained 2 bases not matched to a gene. Germline V gene lookup returns CDR1 SGHNT and CDR2 YYREEE (reference sequence). In nucleotides, the CDR3 is TGTGCCAGCAGCTTGGGGACTAGCGGGCGAGAGACCCAGTACTTC. As protein: CASSLGTSGRETQYF.

The V call is TRBV2, the J call TRBJ2-7, with 8 positions matching TRBD2. Looked up from germline, CDR1 is SNHLY and CDR2 is FYNNEI. This CDR3 has 15 amino acids. J gave up 9 bases and V 6 bases, and 16 bases lay outside the gene matches. Written as DNA, the CDR3 is TGTGCCAGCAGATACACTAGCGGACCAAGGCTAGGGCAGTACTTC. It codes for CASRYTSGPRLGQYF. The full variable domain, in which reference TRBV2 and TRBJ2-7 provide the parts outside the CDR3, is EPEVTQTPSHQVTQMGQEVILRCVPISNHLYFYWYRQILGQKVEFLVSFYNNEISEKSEIFDDQFSVERPDGSNFTLKIRSTKLEDSAMYFCASRYTSGPRLGQYFGPGTRLTVT.

The J gene is TRBJ2-3, the V gene TRBV30, with D perhaps matching TRBD2 (7 bases). The CDR3 is 15 residues long. The germline gives CDR1 GTSNPN, CDR2 SVGIG (reference sequence). Trimming took 3 bases from V and 0 from J, leaving 13 bases between them. The chain's CDR3 is CAWSQGGGSTDTQYF. CDR3 nucleotide sequence: TGTGCCTGGAGCCAGGGAGGGGGTAGCACAGATACGCAGTATTTT. Supplemented by reference TRBV30 and TRBJ2-3, the full variable domain reads SQTIHQWPATLVQPVGSPLSLECTVEGTSNPNLYWYRQAAGRGLQLLFYSVGIGQISSEVPQNLSASRPQDRQFILSSKKLLLSDSGFYLCAWSQGGGSTDTQYFGPGTRLTVL.

J is TRBJ2-3 and V is TRBV4-2; 11 nucleotides line up with TRBD2. There are 16 residues in the CDR3. V lost 4 bases, J lost 6 bases, and 9 bases stayed unmatched. Germline CDR1 LGHNA, CDR2 YNFKEQ. CDR3 in DNA: TGTGCCAGCAGCCTGGTAGCGGGAGGGTTGGGTGATACGCAGTATTTT. Translated: CASSLVAGGLGDTQYF.

The V and J genes are TRBV9 and TRBJ1-1; D call uncertain. Germline V gene sequence: CDR1 SGDLS, CDR2 YYNGEE. Trimming took 3 bases from V and 0 from J, leaving 9 bases between them. The CDR3 is made up of 14 amino acids. CDR3 amino acids: CASSGYGMNTEAFF. The DNA of the CDR3 is TGTGCCAGCAGCGGGTATGGCATGAACACTGAAGCTTTCTTT.

V is TRBV18 and J is TRBJ2-7, with 8 bases aligning to TRBD1. The V gene end was trimmed by 5 bases and the J gene end by 7 bases; junction bases not matched to a gene: 10. The CDR3 loop spans 14 amino acids. The germline CDR1 and CDR2 sequences are KGHSH and LQKENI. The CDR3 DNA reads TGTGCCAGCTCATCGTCTGGACAGGGTGGAGAGCAGTACTTC. Protein product: CASSSSGQGGEQYF. Full variable domain (remainder filled in from reference TRBV18 and TRBJ2-7): NAGVMQNPRHLVRRRGQEARLRCSPMKGHSHVYWYRQLPEEGLKFMVYLQKENIIDESGMPKERFSAEFPKEGPSILRIQQVVRGDSAAYFCASSSSGQGGEQYFGPGTRLTVT.

This sequence joins TRBV7-9 and TRBJ1-2; D ambiguous. The germline gives CDR1 SEHNR, CDR2 FQNEAQ (reference sequence). This CDR3 region has 13 residues. V was trimmed by 0 bases and J by 3 bases, leaving 5 bases between them. DNA for the CDR3: TGTGCCAGCAGCTTAGCTTCGGACTATGGCTACACCTTC. It yields the protein CASSLASDYGYTF.

This clone was observed a handful of times. The V gene is TRBV5-4, the J gene TRBJ2-1; 7 bases fit TRBD2. Germline values: CDR1 SGHNT, CDR2 YYREEE (reference sequence). The trim removed 0 bases at V and 8 bases at J, leaving 11 bases unmatched. The CDR3 length is 16 residues. DNA for the CDR3: TGTGCCAGCAGCTTGGTAGCGCCGGGAGGTGGGGATGAGCAGTTCTTC. It translates to CASSLVAPGGGDEQFF.

The chain combines TRBV4-1 with TRBJ2-1, with TRBD2 matching over 10 bases. This CDR3 has 16 residues. Germline V gene lookup returns CDR1 MGHRA and CDR2 YSYEKL. Trimming cost V 4 bases and J 7 bases; bases outside gene matches: 10. This chain's CDR3 is CASSPSKREGQNEQFF. CDR3 nucleotides: TGCGCCAGCAGCCCGAGTAAGCGGGAGGGCCAGAATGAGCAGTTCTTC.

The V call is TRBV19, the J call TRBJ2-6, with a tentative D call TRBD1 (6 bases). Trimming cost V 6 bases and J 2 bases, with 14 bases left between them. CDR1 is LNHDA and CDR2 is SQIVND in the germline V gene (reference sequence). The CDR3 sequence is 16 residues long. CDR3 amino acids: CASSQDRLTGANVLTF. The DNA for the CDR3 is TGTGCCAGTAGCCAGGACAGACTTACTGGGGCCAACGTCCTGACTTTC.

This chain joins TRBV5-1 and TRBJ1-2; 7 positions agree with TRBD1. After removal of 2 bases from V and 1 base from J, the junction contained 5 bases not matched to a gene. CDR3 length equals 15 residues. Germline V gene data show CDR1 as SGHRS and CDR2 as YFSETQ. The CDR3 DNA reads TGCGCCAGCAGCTTATATACAGGGGATAACTATGGCTACACCTTC. It is translated as CASSLYTGDNYGYTF. The full variable domain, its missing parts supplied by reference TRBV5-1 and TRBJ1-2, is KAGVTQTPRYLIKTRGQQVTLSCSPISGHRSVSWYQQTPGQGLQFLFEYFSETQRNKGNFPGRFSGRQFSNSRSEMNVSTLELGDSALYLCASSLYTGDNYGYTFGSGTRLTVV.

The chain carries TRBV6-5 and TRBJ1-1, with D unresolved. Germline V gives CDR1 MNHEY, CDR2 SVGAGI. This CDR3 spans 11 amino acids. Trimming took off 6 bases at V and 11 bases at J, with 13 bases between the two ends. The CDR3 DNA sequence: TGTGCCAGCAGATCCCCGTCGGGTGCTTTCTTT. Amino acids: CASRSPSGAFF.

The V gene is TRBV7-9, the J gene TRBJ1-2; no firm D call. The V gene's germline CDR1 is SEHNR and CDR2 FQNEAQ (reference sequence). Trimming left V 6 bases short and J 5 bases short, with 10 bases between. The CDR3 spans 12 residues. CDR3 region: CASRRPTYGYTF. The CDR3 DNA is TGTGCCAGCAGACGCCCCACTTATGGCTACACCTTC. The complete variable domain, with remaining parts taken from reference TRBV7-9 and TRBJ1-2, reads DTGVSQNPRHKITKRGQNVTFRCDPISEHNRLYWYRQTLGQGPEFLTYFQNEAQLEKSRLLSDRFSAERPKGSFSTLEIQRTEQGDSAMYLCASRRPTYGYTFGSGTRLTVV.

The chain has TRBV29-1 and TRBJ1-1; 10 bases map to TRBD1. Germline V gene data show CDR1 as SQVTM and CDR2 as ANQGSEA. Unmatched junction bases numbered 3, after V lost 8 bases and J lost 3 bases. The CDR3 runs to 12 residues. Here the CDR3 reads CSTGQGDTEAFF. The CDR3 DNA follows: TGCAGCACCGGACAGGGGGACACTGAAGCTTTCTTT.

The rearrangement uses TRBV19 and TRBJ2-1, with a tentative D call TRBD1 (5 bases). Germline CDR1 and CDR2: LNHDA and SQIVND (reference sequence). CDR3 length: 12 residues. The V gene lost 3 bases and the J gene lost 9 bases, with 9 bases spanning the gap. CDR3 DNA sequence: TGTGCCAGTAGTATCCCCAGGGCTGAGCAGTTCTTC. It is translated as CASSIPRAEQFF.